The rows below give T cell receptor beta chains drawn from one sample of a study of CD4 and CD8 cells across lung adenocarcinoma regions. TCRdb reanalysed the PCR reads using MiXCR and keeps one entry per CDR3 protein. This table has tens of thousands of distinct CDR3 sequences, approximately 50% appearing once. Sequenced: CD8+ T cells from the center of a lung tumor. The receptors shown here come from a male donor with lung adenocarcinoma. The CD4 and CD8 labels of this study may be unreliable. Both conserved end residues are part of each CDR3. The D gene is left open where the match is weak. A clone size is listed for some rows: how often the clone was seen (once, few, many), or a class if it is expanded.

D gene: TRBD2; J gene: TRBJ2-7; clone size: .; CDR3 length: 18; V gene: TRBV6-5; CDR3 protein: CASSYSGLAGVKAYEQYF; CDR3 DNA: TGTGCCAGCAGTTACTCTGGGCTAGCGGGAGTCAAAGCCTACGAGCAGTACTTC
D gene: .; J gene: TRBJ2-1; clone size: .; CDR3 length: 15; V gene: TRBV5-1; CDR3 protein: CASSPGMTVSYEQFF; CDR3 DNA: TGCGCCAGCAGCCCGGGGATGACAGTCTCCTACGAGCAGTTCTTC
D gene: .; J gene: TRBJ2-1; clone size: many; CDR3 length: 15; V gene: TRBV5-4; CDR3 protein: CASSLGGHAYNEQFF; CDR3 DNA: TGTGCCAGCAGCTTGGGCGGGCACGCCTACAATGAGCAGTTCTTC
D gene: TRBD1; J gene: TRBJ2-5; clone size: .; CDR3 length: 14; V gene: TRBV10-3; CDR3 protein: CAGRDGQGPETQYF; CDR3 DNA: TGTGCGGGGAGAGACGGACAGGGCCCAGAGACCCAGTACTTC
D gene: .; J gene: TRBJ2-1; clone size: .; CDR3 length: 13; V gene: TRBV3-1; CDR3 protein: CASSPSFRNEQFF; CDR3 DNA: TGTGCCAGCAGCCCAAGTTTCAGGAATGAGCAGTTCTTC
D gene: .; J gene: TRBJ2-1; clone size: .; CDR3 length: 14; V gene: TRBV6-1; CDR3 protein: CASSGYSGNNEQFF; CDR3 DNA: TGTGCCAGCAGTGGGTACTCTGGTAACAATGAGCAGTTCTTC
D gene: TRBD2; J gene: TRBJ2-3; clone size: .; CDR3 length: 15; V gene: TRBV9; CDR3 protein: CASNPGGSGTDTQYF; CDR3 DNA: TGTGCCAGCAACCCCGGGGGGTCGGGCACAGATACGCAGTATTTT
D gene: .; J gene: TRBJ2-7; clone size: .; CDR3 length: 16; V gene: TRBV5-6; CDR3 protein: CASSLAIGLPPGEQYF; CDR3 DNA: TGTGCCAGCAGCTTGGCAATCGGCCTTCCTCCGGGAGAGCAGTACTTC
D gene: TRBD2; J gene: TRBJ2-1; clone size: few; CDR3 length: 14; V gene: TRBV5-1; CDR3 protein: CASSLGGRYNEQFF; CDR3 DNA: TGCGCCAGCAGCTTGGGCGGGAGGTACAATGAGCAGTTCTTC
D gene: .; J gene: TRBJ2-5; clone size: medium-sized; CDR3 length: 13; V gene: TRBV6-5; CDR3 protein: CASSYGARETQYF; CDR3 DNA: TGTGCCAGCAGTTACGGGGCTCGGGAGACCCAGTACTTC
D gene: .; J gene: TRBJ2-7; clone size: .; CDR3 length: 11; V gene: TRBV6-1; CDR3 protein: CASSQGPEQYF; CDR3 DNA: TGTGCCAGCAGCCAGGGCCCCGAGCAGTACTTC